This T cell receptor (beta chain) stems from a study of beta chain features in type 1 diabetes. The length of the CDR3 is 11 residues. From germline, CDR1 is LGHNA and CDR2 YNFKEQ. Trimming removed 5 bases from V and 7 bases from J, with 6 bases in between. This clone has a handful of counts. Its antigen is unknown. A read error is possible here, since a much larger clone lies one base away. The whole isolated RNA underwent reverse transcription, so sequencing captured expressed TCRB transcripts. Sequencing of naive, central memory and regulatory T cell samples gave an average of around 3.5 million reads. Method: immunoSEQ multiplex PCR; TCRdb's copy keeps in-frame clones and lacks some. The data contain 300,000 to 450,000 clones, roughly 9.8% of them singletons. Study-wide results and caveats: The study found moderately but significantly shorter TCRB CDR3s in all four CD4+ subsets of Type 1 diabetes patients. A closer apparent resemblance between naive, central memory and Treg TCRB repertoires was seen in patients than in healthy donors.

The specimen was central memory CD4+ T cells from blood. V usage is TRBV4-2 and J usage is TRBJ2-1; D is unresolved. This clonotype was obtained from a man aged 25 to 40 with type 1 diabetes. This CDR3 is CASSLMNEQFF. The DNA for the CDR3 is TGTGCCAGCAGCTTGATGAATGAGCAGTTCTTC.